This section outlines one T cell receptor beta chain sequence together with its context. Its antigen is still unknown. CDR1 and CDR2 from the germline V gene are SEHNR and FQNEAQ (reference sequence). With 5 bases clipped from V and 3 bases from J, the junction kept 7 bases outside the gene matches. CDR3 length: 17 amino acids. The sample comes from a study of breast tumors, draining lymph nodes, adjacent tissues. Overall study findings and caveats: Luminal-like breast cancer showed significantly greater tumor-nontumor repertoire similarity than basal-like breast cancer did.

TCRdb re-called the multiplex PCR reads through MiXCR, storing one row per CDR3 protein. The sample holds some 53,000 distinct CDR3 sequences, less than 55% seen once. V usage is TRBV7-9 and J usage is TRBJ2-3; TRBD2 agrees at 14 bases. The sequencing input was breast tumor tissue. The receptor was derived from a female donor with breast cancer. Some clones in this sample may be carry-over from other donors' samples. Here the CDR3 reads CASSQGGLAGETDTQYF. In DNA form, the CDR3 reads TGTGCCAGCAGCCAAGGGGGACTAGCGGGAGAGACAGATACGCAGTATTTT.